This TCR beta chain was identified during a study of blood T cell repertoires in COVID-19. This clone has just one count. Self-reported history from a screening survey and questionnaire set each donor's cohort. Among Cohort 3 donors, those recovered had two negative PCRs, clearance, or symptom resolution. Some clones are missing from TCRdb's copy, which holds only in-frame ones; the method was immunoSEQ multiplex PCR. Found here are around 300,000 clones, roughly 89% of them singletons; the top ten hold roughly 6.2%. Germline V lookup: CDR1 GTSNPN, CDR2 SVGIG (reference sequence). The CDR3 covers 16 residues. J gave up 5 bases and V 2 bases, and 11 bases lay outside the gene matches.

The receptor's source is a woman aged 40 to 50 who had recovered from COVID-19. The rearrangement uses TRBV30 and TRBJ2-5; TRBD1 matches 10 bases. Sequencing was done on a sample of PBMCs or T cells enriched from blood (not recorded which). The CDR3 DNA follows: TGTGCCTGGAGTCCAAAGGCGGGACAGGGGAAGGAGACCCAGTACTTC. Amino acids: CAWSPKAGQGKETQYF.